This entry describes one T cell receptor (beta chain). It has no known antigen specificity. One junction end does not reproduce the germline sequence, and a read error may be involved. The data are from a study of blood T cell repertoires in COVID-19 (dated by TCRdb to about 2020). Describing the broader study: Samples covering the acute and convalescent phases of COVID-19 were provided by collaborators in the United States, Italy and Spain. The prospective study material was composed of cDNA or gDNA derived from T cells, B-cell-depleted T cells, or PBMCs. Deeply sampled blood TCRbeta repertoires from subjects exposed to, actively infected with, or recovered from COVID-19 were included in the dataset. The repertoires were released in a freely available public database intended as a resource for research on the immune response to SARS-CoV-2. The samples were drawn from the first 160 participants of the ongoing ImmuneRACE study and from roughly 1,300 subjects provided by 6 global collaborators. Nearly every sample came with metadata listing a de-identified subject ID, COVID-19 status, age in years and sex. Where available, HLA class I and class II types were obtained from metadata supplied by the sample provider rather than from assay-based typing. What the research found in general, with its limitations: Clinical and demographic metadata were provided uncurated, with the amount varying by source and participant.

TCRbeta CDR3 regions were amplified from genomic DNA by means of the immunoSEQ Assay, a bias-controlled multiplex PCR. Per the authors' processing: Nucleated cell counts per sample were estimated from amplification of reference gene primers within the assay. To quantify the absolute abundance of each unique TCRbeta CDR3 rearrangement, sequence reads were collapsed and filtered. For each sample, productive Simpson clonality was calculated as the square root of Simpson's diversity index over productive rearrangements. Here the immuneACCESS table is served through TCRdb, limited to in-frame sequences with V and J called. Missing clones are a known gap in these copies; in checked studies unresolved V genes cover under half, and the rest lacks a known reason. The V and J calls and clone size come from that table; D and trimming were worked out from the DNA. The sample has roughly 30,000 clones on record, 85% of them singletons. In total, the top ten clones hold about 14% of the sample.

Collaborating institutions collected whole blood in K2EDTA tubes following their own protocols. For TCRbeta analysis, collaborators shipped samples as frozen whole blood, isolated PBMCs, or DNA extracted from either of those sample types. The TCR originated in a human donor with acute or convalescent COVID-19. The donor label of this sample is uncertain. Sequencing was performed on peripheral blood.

The CDR3 protein is CASSEGVSGGLQETQYF. The sequenced DNA is TGTGCCAGCAGCGAAGGAGTCAGTGGGGGCCTCCAAGAGACCCAGTACTTC. This chain is built from TRBV2 and TRBJ2-5; TRBD1 is a possible D gene, resting on 6 matching bases. According to the germline V gene, CDR1 reads SNHLY and CDR2 reads FYNNEI. Its CDR3 holds 17 amino acids, cysteine through phenylalanine. This entry keeps only the CDR3 DNA: 51 bases, framed from base 1.